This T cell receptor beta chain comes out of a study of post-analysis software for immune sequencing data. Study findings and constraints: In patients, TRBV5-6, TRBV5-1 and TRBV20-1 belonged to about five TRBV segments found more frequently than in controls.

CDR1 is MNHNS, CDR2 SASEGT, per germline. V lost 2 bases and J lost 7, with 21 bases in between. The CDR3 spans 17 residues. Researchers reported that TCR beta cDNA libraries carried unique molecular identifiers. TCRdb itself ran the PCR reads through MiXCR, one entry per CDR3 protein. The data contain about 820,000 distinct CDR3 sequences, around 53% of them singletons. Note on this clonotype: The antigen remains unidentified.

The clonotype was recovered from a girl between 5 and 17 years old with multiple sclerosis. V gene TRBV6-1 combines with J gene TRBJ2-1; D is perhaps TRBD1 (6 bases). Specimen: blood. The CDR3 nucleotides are TGTGCCAGCAGTGAATCACTTAGACAGGTGGGCTGGAATGAGCAGTTCTTC. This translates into CASSESLRQVGWNEQFF.